This is a list of T cell receptor beta chains from one sample in a study of cytomegalovirus exposure and HLA in healthy donors. Repertoires were generated with immunoSEQ multiplex PCR, while TCRdb's copy carries only in-frame clones and drops some. The sample carries hundreds of thousands of clones, around 89% recorded once. Sequenced sample: PBMCs. These receptors all stem from a woman aged 18-29 years in good health and CMV-seronegative. The CDR3 runs from the conserved cysteine through the conserved F or W. A D gene is named only where the DNA matches it firmly.

V	D	J	CDR3
TRBV7-9	TRBD2	TRBJ2-3	CASSPLIAGVSTDTQYF
TRBV7-7	TRBD1	TRBJ2-5	CASSTAQGFQETQYF
TRBV10-3	TRBD1	TRBJ2-1	CAISERDSSYNEQFF
TRBV5-5	TRBD1	TRBJ2-3	CASSMGQAGDTQYF
TRBV19	TRBD1	TRBJ2-1	CASSTSRDREQFF
TRBV5-1	TRBD1	TRBJ1-1	CASSTGTGNTEAFF
TRBV18	-	TRBJ1-1	CASSPEVMNTEAFF
TRBV5-8	-	TRBJ2-5	CASSSPGVWETQYF
TRBV6-5	-	TRBJ1-1	CASSSDENTEAFF
TRBV6-5	TRBD2	TRBJ2-1	CASRTGGSYNEQFF
TRBV30	-	TRBJ2-7	CAFTRGGYEQYF
TRBV7-2	-	TRBJ1-3	CASSFYGDTIYF
TRBV10-3	-	TRBJ2-7	CAISDPKESGSYEQYF
TRBV5-1	-	TRBJ1-2	CASSLGLAHGYTF
TRBV11-3	-	TRBJ2-1	CASSSWTAQGPDNEQFF
TRBV11-2	TRBD1	TRBJ2-7	CASSRARAGDRAYEQYF
TRBV19	-	TRBJ1-1	CASHYQGGNTEAFF
TRBV5-4	-	TRBJ2-5	CASSLVGRKQETQYF
TRBV4-1	TRBD2	TRBJ2-2	CASSQAGTRGSGELFF
TRBV19	-	TRBJ2-4	CASMRSGGAAKNIQYF
TRBV10-3	TRBD2	TRBJ2-1	CAISEPGTSGNEQFF
TRBV5-4	-	TRBJ2-5	CASSLVGGRGETQYF
TRBV6-6	-	TRBJ2-3	CASSTLWLQADTQYF
TRBV7-9	TRBD2	TRBJ2-7	CSSSLVASGSYEQYF
TRBV5-1	TRBD1	TRBJ2-3	CASSQVPGQGTTDTQYF
TRBV5-1	-	TRBJ1-1	CASTQVVREDDTEAFF
TRBV19	-	TRBJ1-5	CASSPAQGFSTQHF
TRBV18	-	TRBJ1-2	CASSPQGMGNYGYTF
TRBV29-1	-	TRBJ1-1	CSVARRLNTEAFF
TRBV29-1	TRBD2	TRBJ2-1	CSVEDRRAGDSYNEQFF
TRBV10-2	TRBD2	TRBJ2-7	CASSDPSGGFFAYEQYF
TRBV7-9	-	TRBJ1-2	CASSFNANYGYTF
TRBV7-9	-	TRBJ1-5	CASSLTGGNQPQHF
TRBV5-1	TRBD2	TRBJ2-2	CASTGRVAGSGTGELFF
TRBV23-1	-	TRBJ1-5	CASSPRREDNQPQHF
TRBV19	TRBD1	TRBJ2-2	CASRTGQGYTGELFF
TRBV7-9	TRBD1	TRBJ1-3	CASSLTTGAGNTIYF
TRBV7-9	TRBD1	TRBJ1-4	CASSFGTFTGAGEKLFF
TRBV11-3	-	TRBJ2-3	CASSLYPTISSSTDTQYF
TRBV9	TRBD2	TRBJ2-1	CASSVGTSGGPSPYNEQFF
TRBV19	TRBD2	TRBJ2-7	CASSTGTSIFYEQYF
TRBV7-9	TRBD1	TRBJ1-1	CASSFTGDTEAFF
TRBV5-4	TRBD1	TRBJ2-7	CASSNGQGGPYEQYF
TRBV5-4	-	TRBJ2-3	CATRESTNTQYF
TRBV4-2	TRBD1	TRBJ2-3	CASSQAGTGLDTQYF
TRBV19	-	TRBJ1-5	CASSIVSTSNQPQHF
TRBV11-2	TRBD2	TRBJ2-6	CATLAGNAGVNVLTF
TRBV5-1	-	TRBJ2-3	CASSLNRQGADTQYF
TRBV15	-	TRBJ1-4	CATSPTGSEKLFF
TRBV7-9	-	TRBJ1-2	CASSLAPGSHGYTF
TRBV5-1	-	TRBJ2-1	CASSGGDSYNEQFF
TRBV6-1	TRBD2	TRBJ2-3	CASSVLRGGTDTQYF
TRBV6-6	TRBD1	TRBJ1-5	CATRFRGFSNQPQHF
TRBV19	-	TRBJ2-2	CASRVAVNTGELFF
TRBV10-1	TRBD1	TRBJ1-1	CASSKTGGNTEAFF
TRBV7-2	TRBD2	TRBJ2-5	CASSLYPSGGMYQETQYF
TRBV7-2	-	TRBJ2-7	CASQSPVEQYF
TRBV29-1	-	TRBJ2-2	CSVVAVGDGELFF
TRBV6-5	TRBD2	TRBJ2-3	CASSLSGGATDTQYF
TRBV11-2	-	TRBJ1-2	CASSFSTRRNYGYTF